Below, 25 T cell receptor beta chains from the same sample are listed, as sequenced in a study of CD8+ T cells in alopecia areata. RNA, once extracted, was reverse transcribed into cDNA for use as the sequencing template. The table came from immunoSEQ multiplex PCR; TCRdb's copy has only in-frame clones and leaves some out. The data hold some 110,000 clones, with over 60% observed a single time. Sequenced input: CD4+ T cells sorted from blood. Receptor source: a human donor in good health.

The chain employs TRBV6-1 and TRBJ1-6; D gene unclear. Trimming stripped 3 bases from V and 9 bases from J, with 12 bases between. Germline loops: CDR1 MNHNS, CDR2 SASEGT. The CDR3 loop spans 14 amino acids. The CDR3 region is CASSDGGVGSPLHF. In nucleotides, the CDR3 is TGTGCCAGCAGTGACGGCGGGGTGGGTTCACCCCTCCACTTT.

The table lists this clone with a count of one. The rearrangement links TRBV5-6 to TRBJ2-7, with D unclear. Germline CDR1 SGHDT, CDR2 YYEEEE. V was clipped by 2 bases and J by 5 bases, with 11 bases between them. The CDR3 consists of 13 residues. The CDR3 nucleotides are TGTGCCAGCAGCTTAGGCCCCGTCAACGAGCAGTACTTC. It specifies CASSLGPVNEQYF.

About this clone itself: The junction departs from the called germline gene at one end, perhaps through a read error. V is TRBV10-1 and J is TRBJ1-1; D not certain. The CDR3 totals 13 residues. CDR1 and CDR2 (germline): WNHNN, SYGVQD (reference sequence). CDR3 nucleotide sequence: TGCGCCAGCAGTGACGGCAGGAACGCTGAAGCTTTCTTT. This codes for CASSDGRNAEAFF.

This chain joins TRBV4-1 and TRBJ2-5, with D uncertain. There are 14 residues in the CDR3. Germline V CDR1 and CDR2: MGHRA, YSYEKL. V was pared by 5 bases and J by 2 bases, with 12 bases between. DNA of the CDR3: TGCGCCAGCAGCACAAGATCGGTTCAAGAGACCCAGTACTTC. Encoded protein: CASSTRSVQETQYF.

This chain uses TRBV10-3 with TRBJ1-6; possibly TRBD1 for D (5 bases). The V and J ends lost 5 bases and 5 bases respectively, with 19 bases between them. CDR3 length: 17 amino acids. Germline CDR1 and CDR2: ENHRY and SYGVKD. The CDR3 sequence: CAISSRASRTNNSPLHF. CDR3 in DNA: TGTGCCATCAGTTCGCGGGCTTCCAGGACAAATAATTCACCCCTCCACTTT.

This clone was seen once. CDR3 DNA sequence: TGTGCCAGCTCACCCGGACTAGCGGGGAGGGGAGAAGAGACCCAGTACTTC. Protein sequence: CASSPGLAGRGEETQYF. The chain links TRBV18 to TRBJ2-5; 12 bases agree with TRBD2. The CDR3 runs to 17 residues. V gave up 3 bases and J gave up 3 bases; unmatched junction bases: 8. Germline V gene sequence: CDR1 KGHSH, CDR2 LQKENI.

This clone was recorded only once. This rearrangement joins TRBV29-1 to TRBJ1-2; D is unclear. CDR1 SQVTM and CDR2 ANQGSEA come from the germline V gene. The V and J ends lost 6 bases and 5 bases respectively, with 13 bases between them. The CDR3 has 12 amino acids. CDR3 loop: CSVDDDSYGYTF. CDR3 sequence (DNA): TGCAGCGTGGACGACGACTCGTATGGCTACACCTTC.

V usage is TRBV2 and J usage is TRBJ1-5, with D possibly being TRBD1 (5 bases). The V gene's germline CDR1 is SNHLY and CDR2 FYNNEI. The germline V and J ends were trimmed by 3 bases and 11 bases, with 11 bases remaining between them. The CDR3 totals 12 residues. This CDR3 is CASSEGERAQHF. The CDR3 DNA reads TGTGCCAGCAGTGAGGGGGAACGGGCCCAGCATTTT.

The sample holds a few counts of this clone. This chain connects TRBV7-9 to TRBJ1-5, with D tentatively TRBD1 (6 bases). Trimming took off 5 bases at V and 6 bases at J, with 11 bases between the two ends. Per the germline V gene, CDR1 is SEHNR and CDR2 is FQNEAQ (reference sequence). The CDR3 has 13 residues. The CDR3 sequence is CASSPTGSQPQHF. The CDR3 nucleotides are TGTGCCAGCAGCCCAACAGGGAGTCAGCCCCAGCATTTT.

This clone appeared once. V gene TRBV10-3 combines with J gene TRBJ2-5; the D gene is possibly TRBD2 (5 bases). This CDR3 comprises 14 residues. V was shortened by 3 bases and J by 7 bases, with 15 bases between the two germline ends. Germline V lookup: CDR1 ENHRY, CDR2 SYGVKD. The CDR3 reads CAISDGTAGGTQYF. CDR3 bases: TGTGCCATCAGTGATGGTACAGCCGGAGGGACCCAGTACTTC.

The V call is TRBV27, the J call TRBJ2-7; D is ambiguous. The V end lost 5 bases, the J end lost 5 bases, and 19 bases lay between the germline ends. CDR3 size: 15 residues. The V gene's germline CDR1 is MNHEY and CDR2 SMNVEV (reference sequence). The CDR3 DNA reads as TGTGCCAGCAGTCCCCCCCGGGTAGGGATCCACGAGCAGTACTTC. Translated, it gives CASSPPRVGIHEQYF.

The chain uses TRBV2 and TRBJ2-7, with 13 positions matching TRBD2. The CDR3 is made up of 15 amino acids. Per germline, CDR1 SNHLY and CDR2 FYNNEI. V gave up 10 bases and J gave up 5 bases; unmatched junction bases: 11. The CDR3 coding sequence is TGTGCCAACAGGAAGACTAGCGGGGGGTTTGACGAGCAGTACTTC. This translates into CANRKTSGGFDEQYF. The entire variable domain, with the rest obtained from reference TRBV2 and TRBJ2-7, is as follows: EPEVTQTPSHQVTQMGQEVILRCVPISNHLYFYWYRQILGQKVEFLVSFYNNEISEKSEIFDDQFSVERPDGSNFTLKIRSTKLEDSAMYFCANRKTSGGFDEQYFGPGTRLTVT.

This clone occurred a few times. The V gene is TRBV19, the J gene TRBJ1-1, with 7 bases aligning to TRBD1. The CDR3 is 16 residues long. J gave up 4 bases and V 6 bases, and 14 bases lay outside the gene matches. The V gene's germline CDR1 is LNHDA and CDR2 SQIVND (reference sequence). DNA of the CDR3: TGTGCCAGTAGAGGGAACAGGGGCCTGGGAAGCACTGAAGCTTTCTTT. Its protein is CASRGNRGLGSTEAFF.

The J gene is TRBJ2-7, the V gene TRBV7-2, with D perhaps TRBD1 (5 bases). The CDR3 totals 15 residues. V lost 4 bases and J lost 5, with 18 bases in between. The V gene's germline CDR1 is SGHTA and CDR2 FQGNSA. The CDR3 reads CASSSGFKGFDEQYF. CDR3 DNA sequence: TGTGCCAGCAGCTCAGGGTTTAAGGGGTTCGACGAGCAGTACTTC.

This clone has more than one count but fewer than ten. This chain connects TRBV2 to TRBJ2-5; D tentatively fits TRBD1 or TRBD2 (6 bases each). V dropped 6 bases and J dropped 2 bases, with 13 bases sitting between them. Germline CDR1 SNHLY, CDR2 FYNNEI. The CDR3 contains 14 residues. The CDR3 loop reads CASRFPGAQETQYF. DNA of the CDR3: TGTGCCAGCAGGTTCCCGGGGGCTCAAGAGACCCAGTACTTC.

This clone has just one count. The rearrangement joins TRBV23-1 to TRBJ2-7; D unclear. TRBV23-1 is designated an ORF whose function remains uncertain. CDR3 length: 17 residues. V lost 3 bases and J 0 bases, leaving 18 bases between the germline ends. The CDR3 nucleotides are TGCGCCAGCAGTCACCTCGCGAACAGACTCACCTCCTACGAGCAGTACTTC. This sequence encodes CASSHLANRLTSYEQYF.

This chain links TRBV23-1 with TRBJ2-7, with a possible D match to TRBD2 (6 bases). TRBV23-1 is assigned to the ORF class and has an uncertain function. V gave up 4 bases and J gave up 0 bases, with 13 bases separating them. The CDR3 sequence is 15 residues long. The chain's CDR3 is CASSPGENSSYEQYF. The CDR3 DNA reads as TGCGCCAGCAGTCCGGGGGAGAATAGCTCCTACGAGCAGTACTTC.

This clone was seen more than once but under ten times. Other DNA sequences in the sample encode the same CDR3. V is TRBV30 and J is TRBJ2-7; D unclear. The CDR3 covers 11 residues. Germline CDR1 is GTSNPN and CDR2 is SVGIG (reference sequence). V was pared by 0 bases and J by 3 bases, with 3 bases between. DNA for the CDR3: TGTGCCTGGAGTGTCGACTACGAGCAGTACTTC. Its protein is CAWSVDYEQYF.

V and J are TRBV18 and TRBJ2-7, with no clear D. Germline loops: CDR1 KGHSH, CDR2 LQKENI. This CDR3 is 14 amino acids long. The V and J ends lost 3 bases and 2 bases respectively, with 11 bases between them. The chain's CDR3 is CASSPGTATYEQYF. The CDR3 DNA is TGTGCCAGCTCACCCGGTACAGCGACCTACGAGCAGTACTTC.

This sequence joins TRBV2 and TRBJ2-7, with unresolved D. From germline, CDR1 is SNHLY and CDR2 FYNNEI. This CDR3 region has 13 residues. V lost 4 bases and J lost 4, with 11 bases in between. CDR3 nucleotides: TGTGCCAGCAGTGCAGCAGGTATTTACGAGCAGTACTTC. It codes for CASSAAGIYEQYF.

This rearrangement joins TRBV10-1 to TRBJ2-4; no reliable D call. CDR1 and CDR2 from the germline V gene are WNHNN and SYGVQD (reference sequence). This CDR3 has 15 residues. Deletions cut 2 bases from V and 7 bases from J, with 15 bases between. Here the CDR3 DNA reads TGCGCCAGCAGTGAGGAAGGGCAGCCAGAGAACATTCAGTACTTC. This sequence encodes CASSEEGQPENIQYF.

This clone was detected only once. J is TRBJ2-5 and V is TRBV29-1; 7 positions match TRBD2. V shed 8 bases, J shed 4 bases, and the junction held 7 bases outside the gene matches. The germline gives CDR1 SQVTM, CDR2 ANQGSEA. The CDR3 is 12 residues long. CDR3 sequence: CSFSGTGETQYF. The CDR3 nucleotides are TGCAGCTTCAGCGGGACTGGAGAGACCCAGTACTTC.

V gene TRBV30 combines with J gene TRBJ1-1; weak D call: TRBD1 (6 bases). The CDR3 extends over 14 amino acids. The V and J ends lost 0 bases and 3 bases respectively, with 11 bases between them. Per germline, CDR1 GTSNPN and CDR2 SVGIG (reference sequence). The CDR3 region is CAWSVGAGYTEAFF. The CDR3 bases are TGTGCCTGGAGTGTGGGGGCAGGGTACACTGAAGCTTTCTTT.

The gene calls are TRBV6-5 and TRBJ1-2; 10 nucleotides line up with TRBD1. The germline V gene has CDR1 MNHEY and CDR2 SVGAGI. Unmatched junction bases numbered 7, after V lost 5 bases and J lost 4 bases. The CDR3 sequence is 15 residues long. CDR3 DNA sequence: TGTGCCAGCAGTACCACGACAGGGGGCGGCTATGGCTACACCTTC. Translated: CASSTTTGGGYGYTF.

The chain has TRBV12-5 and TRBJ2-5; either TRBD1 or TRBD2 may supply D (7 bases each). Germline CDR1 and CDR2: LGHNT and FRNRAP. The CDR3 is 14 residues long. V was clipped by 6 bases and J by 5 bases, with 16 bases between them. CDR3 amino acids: CASGRRQGGETQYF. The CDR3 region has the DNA TGTGCTAGTGGCAGGAGACAGGGAGGGGAGACCCAGTACTTC. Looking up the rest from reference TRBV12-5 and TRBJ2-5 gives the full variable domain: DARVTQTPRHKVTEMGQEVTMRCQPILGHNTVFWYRQTMMQGLELLAYFRNRAPLDDSGMPKDRFSAEMPDATLATLKIQPSEPRDSAVYFCASGRRQGGETQYFGPGTRLLVL.